These 32 T cell receptor beta chains share one sample of origin, sequenced in a study of monozygotic twins with inflammatory bowel disease. TCRdb reprocessed the 5' RACE reads; each CDR3 protein has one entry and no DNA is given. This listing includes about 450,000 distinct CDR3 sequences. Input material: blood. Receptors originate from a human donor with ulcerative colitis or Crohn's disease, or a healthy co-twin of an affected twin (not recorded which).

The chain uses TRBV19 and TRBJ1-2; as DNA is missing, the TRBD1 call by TCRdb cannot be tested. The CDR3 consists of 12 residues. CDR1 LNHDA and CDR2 SQIVND come from the germline V gene (reference sequence). This CDR3 reads CARERQGSGYTF.

This sequence joins TRBV4-2 and TRBJ1-4; TCRdb reports TRBD1, a call that lacks DNA to check it against. Looked up from germline, CDR1 is LGHNA and CDR2 is YNFKEQ. CDR3 size: 15 residues. This chain's CDR3 is CASSQKGSGGEKLFF.

The genes are TRBV5-6 and TRBJ2-1; TCRdb calls TRBD2, which cannot be checked without DNA. Looked up from germline, CDR1 is SGHDT and CDR2 is YYEEEE. The CDR3 has 15 residues. The CDR3: CASSRLADTYNEQFF.

The gene calls are TRBV6-2 or TRBV6-3 and TRBJ2-1; TCRdb's D gene call, TRBD2, goes unchecked for lack of DNA. Germline V gives CDR1 MNHEY, CDR2 SVGEGT. The CDR3 length is 16 residues. The CDR3: CASNLAFVTRGGEQFF.

V gene TRBV5-6 combines with J gene TRBJ2-1; no DNA is available, so the TRBD2 call from TCRdb remains unchecked. Germline V gene lookup returns CDR1 SGHDT and CDR2 YYEEEE. The CDR3 totals 13 residues. CDR3 in amino acids: CASSFGLVGEQFF.

The J gene is TRBJ2-1, the V gene TRBV28; TCRdb picks TRBD2, but there is no DNA to check that call. The CDR3 length is 11 residues. CDR1 and CDR2 from the germline V gene are MDHEN and SYDVKM. The CDR3 region is CASGEGNEQFF.

This rearrangement joins TRBV7-9 to TRBJ2-4; TCRdb's D call of TRBD2 is untestable without DNA. The germline gives CDR1 SEHNR, CDR2 FQNEAQ (reference sequence). CDR3 size: 16 residues. CDR3 residues: CASSLEGGPAKNIQYF.

V usage is TRBV20-1 and J usage is TRBJ1-5. The germline CDR1 and CDR2 sequences are DFQATT and SNEGSKA (reference sequence). The CDR3 loop spans 13 amino acids. The CDR3 here is CSATTRFDQPQHF.

The chain carries TRBV5-1 and TRBJ2-7. From germline, CDR1 is SGHRS and CDR2 YFSETQ. The CDR3 loop spans 15 amino acids. The CDR3 reads CASSFGVIGSYEQYF.

J is TRBJ1-5 and V is TRBV20-1; TCRdb calls TRBD1, which cannot be checked without DNA. This CDR3 is 17 amino acids long. CDR1 is DFQATT, CDR2 SNEGSKA, per germline (reference sequence). The CDR3 sequence is CSASRDRPLDYNQPQHF.

The V and J genes are TRBV5-5 and TRBJ2-2; there is no DNA to check the TCRdb D call of TRBD2. The V gene's germline CDR1 is SGHKS and CDR2 YYEKEE (reference sequence). CDR3 length: 16 amino acids. The CDR3 loop is CASSFWDSGDTGELFF.

The chain links TRBV7-6 to TRBJ2-7; TCRdb designates TRBD1, a call that cannot be tested without DNA. CDR1 and CDR2 from the germline V gene are SGHVS and FNYEAQ. This CDR3 region has 15 residues. This CDR3 is CASSLGGTRRNEQYF.

The chain couples TRBV19 to TRBJ2-3; TCRdb's assignment of TRBD2 cannot be checked, as there is no DNA. The CDR3 is 15 residues long. Germline values: CDR1 LNHDA, CDR2 SQIVND (reference sequence). CDR3 sequence: CASRTSAVFTDTQYF.

The chain recombines TRBV4-2 with TRBJ2-7. The CDR3 spans 15 residues. Germline CDR1 and CDR2: LGHNA and YNFKEQ. CDR3 sequence reads: CASSEDRQSSYEQYF.

The chain combines TRBV3-1 with TRBJ2-1; TCRdb reports TRBD2, a call that lacks DNA to check it against. Germline V gene sequence: CDR1 LGHDT, CDR2 YNNKEL (reference sequence). The CDR3 spans 15 residues. The CDR3 reads CASSSLAGGMNEQFF.

This chain joins TRBV28 and TRBJ1-5; TCRdb calls TRBD1, which cannot be checked without DNA. The CDR3 totals 14 residues. Germline values: CDR1 MDHEN, CDR2 SYDVKM. CDR3 amino acids: CASSPRGQNQPQHF. Full variable domain (remainder filled in from reference TRBV28 and TRBJ1-5): DVKVTQSSRYLVKRTGEKVFLECVQDMDHENMFWYRQDPGLGLRLIYFSYDVKMKEKGDIPEGYSVSREKKERFSLILESASTNQTSMYLCASSPRGQNQPQHFGDGTRLSIL.

The V call is TRBV6-1, the J call TRBJ2-2; the TRBD2 assignment by TCRdb is unverifiable without DNA. This CDR3 comprises 18 residues. Germline V gene sequence: CDR1 MNHNS, CDR2 SASEGT. This chain's CDR3 is CASSPDPAVWANTGELFF.

The chain is built from TRBV5-1 and TRBJ2-1; absent DNA, TCRdb's TRBD1 call cannot be checked. The length of the CDR3 is 16 residues. Germline values: CDR1 SGHRS, CDR2 YFSETQ. Here the CDR3 reads CASSLRLTGNHNEQFF.

This chain uses TRBV7-8 with TRBJ2-3; lacking DNA, the TRBD2 call made by TCRdb goes unchecked. CDR1 is SGHVS, CDR2 FQNEAQ, per germline. CDR3 length equals 17 residues. The CDR3 reads CASSLAPAPASTDTQYF.

This rearrangement joins TRBV29-1 to TRBJ1-1. The CDR3 runs 13 residues. The germline V gene encodes CDR1 SQVTM and CDR2 ANQGSEA. CDR3 amino acids: CSVVAQDHSEAFF.

J is TRBJ2-7 and V is TRBV18; TCRdb selects TRBD2, and the lack of DNA leaves this call unchecked. This CDR3 contains 12 residues. Germline-derived CDR1 and CDR2 are KGHSH and LQKENI. The CDR3 sequence is CASSQVGGEQYF.

This chain joins TRBV3-1 and TRBJ2-4. The CDR3 covers 12 residues. Germline CDR1 and CDR2: LGHDT and YNNKEL (reference sequence). CDR3 sequence reads: CASSLGRSIQYF.

This chain uses TRBV6-4 with TRBJ2-1. There are 15 residues in the CDR3. CDR1 is MRHNA and CDR2 is SNTAGT in the germline V gene. CDR3 region: CASSDFASSYNEQFF.

The rearrangement links TRBV28 to TRBJ2-1; TCRdb selects TRBD2, and the lack of DNA leaves this call unchecked. CDR1 is MDHEN, CDR2 SYDVKM, per germline. The CDR3 length is 16 residues. This chain's CDR3 is CASSSPGTSGRNEQFF.

The gene calls are TRBV7-4 and TRBJ1-6; without DNA, the TCRdb call of TRBD1 cannot be checked. There are 19 residues in the CDR3. Germline lookup yields CDR1 SGHVT and CDR2 SQSDAQ. The chain's CDR3 is CASSLRGGGVGSYNSPLHF. Full variable domain (rest looked up from reference TRBV7-4 and TRBJ1-6): GAGVSQSPRYKVAKRGRDVALRCDSISGHVTLYWYRQTLGQGSEVLTYSQSDAQRDKSGRPSGRFSAERPERSVSTLKIQRTEQGDSAVYLCASSLRGGGVGSYNSPLHFGNGTRLTVT.

The rearrangement links TRBV12-2 to TRBJ2-5; TCRdb's D call, TRBD2, is unchecked because there is no DNA. TRBV12-2 is a pseudogene segment. This CDR3 comprises 16 residues. The CDR3 protein is CASRPPWDYGLETQYF.

The genes are TRBV7-2 and TRBJ2-5; checking the TCRdb D call of TRBD2 is not possible without DNA. Germline loops: CDR1 SGHTA, CDR2 FQGNSA. CDR3 size: 13 residues. CDR3 region: CASSRVRGETQYF.

The rearrangement links TRBV18 to TRBJ1-2; TCRdb indicates TRBD1, and absent DNA this call remains unverified. CDR3 length: 14 amino acids. From germline, CDR1 is KGHSH and CDR2 LQKENI. The CDR3 reads CASSPGQGNYGYTF. The variable domain in full, with the rest retrieved from reference TRBV18 and TRBJ1-2, is NAGVMQNPRHLVRRRGQEARLRCSPMKGHSHVYWYRQLPEEGLKFMVYLQKENIIDESGMPKERFSAEFPKEGPSILRIQQVVRGDSAAYFCASSPGQGNYGYTFGSGTRLTVV.

This chain joins TRBV7-2 and TRBJ1-6; lacking DNA, the TRBD1 call made by TCRdb goes unchecked. The CDR3 totals 16 residues. The germline V gene encodes CDR1 SGHTA and CDR2 FQGNSA. The CDR3 protein is CASSLAEGVRNSPLHF.

The chain is built from TRBV7-9 and TRBJ1-2. The CDR3 spans 13 residues. Germline V gene data show CDR1 as SEHNR and CDR2 as FQNEAQ (reference sequence). CDR3 amino acids: CASSRGGVGGYTF. Looking up the rest from reference TRBV7-9 and TRBJ1-2 gives the full variable domain: DTGVSQNPRHKITKRGQNVTFRCDPISEHNRLYWYRQTLGQGPEFLTYFQNEAQLEKSRLLSDRFSAERPKGSFSTLEIQRTEQGDSAMYLCASSRGGVGGYTFGSGTRLTVV.

The V gene is TRBV12-3 or TRBV12-4, the J gene TRBJ1-1; TCRdb names TRBD1, which stays unverified in the absence of DNA. The CDR3 contains 13 residues. This CDR3 reads CASSGRSGREAFF.

The chain uses TRBV24-1 and TRBJ2-4; checking the TCRdb D call of TRBD1 is not possible without DNA. Germline V gene sequence: CDR1 KGHDR, CDR2 SFDVKD. The CDR3 loop spans 16 amino acids. CDR3 sequence reads: CATSDNKALGVDIQYF.